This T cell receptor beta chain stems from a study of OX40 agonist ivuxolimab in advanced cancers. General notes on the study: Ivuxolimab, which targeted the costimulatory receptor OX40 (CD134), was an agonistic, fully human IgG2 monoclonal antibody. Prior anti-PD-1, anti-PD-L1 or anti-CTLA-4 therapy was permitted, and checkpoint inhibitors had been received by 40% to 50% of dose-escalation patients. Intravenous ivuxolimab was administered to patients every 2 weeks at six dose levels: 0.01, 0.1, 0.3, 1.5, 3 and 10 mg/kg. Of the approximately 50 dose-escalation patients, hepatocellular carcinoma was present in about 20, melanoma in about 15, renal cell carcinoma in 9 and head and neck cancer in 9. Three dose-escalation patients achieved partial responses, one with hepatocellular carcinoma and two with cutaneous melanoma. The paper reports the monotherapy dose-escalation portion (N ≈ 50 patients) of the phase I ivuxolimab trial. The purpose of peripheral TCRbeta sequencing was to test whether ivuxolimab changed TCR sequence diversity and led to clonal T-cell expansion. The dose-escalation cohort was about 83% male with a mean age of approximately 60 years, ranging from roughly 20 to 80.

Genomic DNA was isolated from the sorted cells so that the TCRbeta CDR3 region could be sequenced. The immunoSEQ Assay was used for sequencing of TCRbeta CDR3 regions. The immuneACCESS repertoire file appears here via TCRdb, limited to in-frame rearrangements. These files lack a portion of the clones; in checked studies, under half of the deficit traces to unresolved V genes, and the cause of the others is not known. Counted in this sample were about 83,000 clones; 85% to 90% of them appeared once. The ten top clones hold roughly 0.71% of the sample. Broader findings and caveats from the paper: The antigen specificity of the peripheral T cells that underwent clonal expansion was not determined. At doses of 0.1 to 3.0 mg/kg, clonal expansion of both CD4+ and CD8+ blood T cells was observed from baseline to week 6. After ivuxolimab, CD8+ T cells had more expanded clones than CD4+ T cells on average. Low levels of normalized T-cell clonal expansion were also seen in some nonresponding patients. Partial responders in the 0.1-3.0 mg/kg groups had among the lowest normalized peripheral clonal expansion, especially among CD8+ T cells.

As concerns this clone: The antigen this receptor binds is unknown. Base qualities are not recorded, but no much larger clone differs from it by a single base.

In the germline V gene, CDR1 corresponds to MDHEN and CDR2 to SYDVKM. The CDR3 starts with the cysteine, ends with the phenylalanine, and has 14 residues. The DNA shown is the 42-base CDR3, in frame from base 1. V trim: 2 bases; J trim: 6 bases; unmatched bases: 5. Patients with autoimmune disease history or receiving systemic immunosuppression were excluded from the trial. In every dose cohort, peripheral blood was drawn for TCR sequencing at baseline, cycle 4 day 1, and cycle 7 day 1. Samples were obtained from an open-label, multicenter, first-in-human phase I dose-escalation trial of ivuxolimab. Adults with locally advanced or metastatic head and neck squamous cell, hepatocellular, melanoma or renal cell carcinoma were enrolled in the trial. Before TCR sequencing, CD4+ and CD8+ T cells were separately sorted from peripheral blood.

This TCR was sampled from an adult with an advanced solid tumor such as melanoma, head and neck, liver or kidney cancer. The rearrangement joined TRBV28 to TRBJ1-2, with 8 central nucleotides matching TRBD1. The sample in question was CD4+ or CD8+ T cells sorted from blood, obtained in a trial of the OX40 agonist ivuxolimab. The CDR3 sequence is CASSLIQGGHGYTF. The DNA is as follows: TGTGCCAGCAGTTTAATACAGGGGGGCCATGGCTACACCTTC.